This T cell receptor (beta chain) appears in the sequencing data of a study of blood T cell repertoires in COVID-19 (dated by TCRdb to the early 2020s). Broadly, across the study: Samples from collaborators originated in the United States, Italy and Spain and spanned both the acute and convalescent phases of COVID-19. The prospective study material was composed of cDNA or gDNA derived from T cells, B-cell-depleted T cells, or PBMCs. The samples were drawn from the first 160 participants of the ongoing ImmuneRACE study and from 950 to 1,500 subjects provided by 6 global collaborators. The repertoires were released in a freely available public database intended as a resource for research on the immune response to SARS-CoV-2. Sample metadata almost always included a de-identified subject ID, COVID-19 status, age in years and sex. HLA class I and class II types, where available, came from metadata supplied by the sample provider rather than from assay-based typing. Deeply sampled blood TCRbeta repertoires from subjects exposed to, actively infected with, or recovered from COVID-19 were included in the dataset. General conclusions and limits of the study: The amount of clinical and demographic metadata varied by source and participant and was provided uncurated.

Participants in the prospective study were enrolled through a virtual design, were aged roughly 18 to 100 years, and lived in fewer than 30 United States geographic areas. In the prospective study, cohorts were assigned on the basis of participant-reported clinical history obtained from a screening survey and a study questionnaire. ImmuneRACE Cohort 3 recovered participants were defined by two consecutive negative NP/OP PCR tests, healthcare professional clearance, or symptom resolution. Each participant in the prospective study had whole blood, serum and a nasopharyngeal or oropharyngeal swab collected by mobile phlebotomists. Participants in the prospective study had the option to provide additional blood draws and questionnaires over a roughly 2-month period. Blood samples from the prospective study were shipped frozen or at room temperature prior to DNA extraction. As regards this clone: Its antigen has not been determined. Base qualities are not at hand, and no much larger clone is one base apart.

The immunoSEQ Assay, a bias-controlled multiplex PCR, was used to amplify TCRbeta CDR3 regions from genomic DNA. For the original study's pipeline: The number of nucleated cells in each sample was estimated from the amplification of reference gene primers within the assay. To quantify the absolute abundance of each unique TCRbeta CDR3 rearrangement, sequence reads were collapsed and filtered. For each sample, productive Simpson clonality was calculated by taking the square root of Simpson's diversity index across productive rearrangements. Imported from immuneACCESS, the table was reduced by TCRdb to in-frame sequences with V and J called. These copies leave out some clones; in studies compared against another copy, an unresolved V gene accounts for under half, and the cause of the remainder is not known. The DNA gave D and trimming, while V, J and clone size come from that table. The sample records a few hundred thousand clones, over 80% of which are singletons. Over 4.5% of the sample belongs to the ten largest clones.

V ends up 6 bases short and J 9 bases short, with an unmatched junction base count of 12. From the cysteine up to the phenylalanine, the CDR3 has a length of 15 residues. CDR3 DNA only is kept here, 45 bases in frame from base 1. CDR1 and CDR2 (SGHDT, YYEEEE) derive from the germline V gene. The receptor comes from a woman in her 50s who had recovered from COVID-19. The sequencing sample was made of PBMCs or T cells enriched from blood (not recorded which). The V and J segments used are TRBV5-6 and TRBJ1-6; 7 central nucleotides agree with TRBD1. CDR3 sequence: CASTYIDREGSPLHF. The nucleotide sequence is given as TGTGCCAGCACCTACATTGACAGGGAAGGTTCACCCCTCCACTTT.